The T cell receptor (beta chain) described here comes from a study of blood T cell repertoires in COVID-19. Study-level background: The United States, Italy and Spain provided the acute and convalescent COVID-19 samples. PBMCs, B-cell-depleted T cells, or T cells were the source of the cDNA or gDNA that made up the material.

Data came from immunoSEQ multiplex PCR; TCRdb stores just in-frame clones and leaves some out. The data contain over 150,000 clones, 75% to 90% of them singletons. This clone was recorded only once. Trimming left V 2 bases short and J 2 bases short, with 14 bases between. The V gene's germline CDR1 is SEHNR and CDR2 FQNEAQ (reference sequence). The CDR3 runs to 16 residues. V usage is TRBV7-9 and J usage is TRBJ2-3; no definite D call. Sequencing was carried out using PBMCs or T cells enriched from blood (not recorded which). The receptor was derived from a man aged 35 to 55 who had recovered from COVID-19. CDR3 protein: CASSLIRVGSTDTQYF. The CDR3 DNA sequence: TGTGCCAGCAGCTTAATCCGGGTTGGATCCACAGATACGCAGTATTTT.